This T cell receptor beta chain was sequenced during a study of cytomegalovirus exposure and HLA in healthy donors. V was trimmed by 5 bases and J by 2 bases, leaving 14 bases between them. The length of the CDR3 is 15 residues. Germline loops: CDR1 SGHNT, CDR2 YENEEA. About this clone: Its cognate antigen is unknown.

PCR involved 60 Vbeta and 13 Jbeta primers. Data came from immunoSEQ multiplex PCR; TCRdb stores just in-frame clones and leaves some out. The sample includes about 130,000 clones, 74% seen only once; the top ten take almost 6%. Study-level points and caveats: Listed as cytomegalovirus-associated were over 150 TCR beta chains. Three chains linked to CMV were shown in vitro to be specific for CMV antigens. The study found most TCR sequences rare, yet found some public TCRs in many donors. In an earlier analysis, about 87% or about 30%: the productive usage of most TCR beta V segments.

Sequencing used PBMCs. The receptor was derived from a woman in her forties or fifties in good health and CMV-seropositive. The gene calls are TRBV11-3 and TRBJ2-3, with a weak D call TRBD2 (6 bases). CDR3 nucleotide sequence: TGTGCCAGCAGCCCAGCGGGCGGGGACACAGATACGCAGTATTTT. Its translation is CASSPAGGDTDTQYF.